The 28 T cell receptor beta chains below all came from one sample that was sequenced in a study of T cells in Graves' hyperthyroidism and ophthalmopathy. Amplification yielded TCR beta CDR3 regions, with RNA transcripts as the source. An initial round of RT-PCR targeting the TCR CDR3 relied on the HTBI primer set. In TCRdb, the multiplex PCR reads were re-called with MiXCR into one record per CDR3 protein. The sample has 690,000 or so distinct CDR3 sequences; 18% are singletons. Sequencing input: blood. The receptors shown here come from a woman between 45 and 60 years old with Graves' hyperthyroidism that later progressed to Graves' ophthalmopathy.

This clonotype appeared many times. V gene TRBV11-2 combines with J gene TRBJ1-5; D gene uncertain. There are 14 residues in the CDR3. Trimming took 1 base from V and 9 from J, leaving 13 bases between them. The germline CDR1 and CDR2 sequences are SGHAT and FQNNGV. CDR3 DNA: TGTGCCAGCAGCTTAGGTCCGAGTGGATGGCCCCAGCATTTT. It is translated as CASSLGPSGWPQHF.

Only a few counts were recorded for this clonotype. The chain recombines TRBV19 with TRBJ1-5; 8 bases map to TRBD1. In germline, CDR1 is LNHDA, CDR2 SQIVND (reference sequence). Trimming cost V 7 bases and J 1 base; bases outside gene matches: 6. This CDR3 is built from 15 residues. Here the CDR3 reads CASIMDRASNQPQHF. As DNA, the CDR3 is TGTGCCAGTATAATGGACAGGGCGAGCAATCAGCCCCAGCATTTT.

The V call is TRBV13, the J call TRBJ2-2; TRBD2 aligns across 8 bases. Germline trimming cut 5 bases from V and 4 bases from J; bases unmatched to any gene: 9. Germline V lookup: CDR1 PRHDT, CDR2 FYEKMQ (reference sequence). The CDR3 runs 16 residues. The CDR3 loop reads CASSPQGTRGTGELFF. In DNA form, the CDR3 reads TGTGCCAGCAGCCCCCAAGGGACTAGGGGCACCGGGGAGCTGTTTTTT.

The CDR3 reads CASSTRLAGATTDTQYF. The CDR3 coding sequence is TGTGCCAGCAGCACCAGACTAGCGGGGGCAACCACAGATACGCAGTATTTT. V and J are TRBV7-2 and TRBJ2-3; 12 bases are shared with TRBD2. The CDR3 is 17 residues long. Trimming at V came to 5 bases and at J to 2 bases, leaving 8 bases not matched to a gene. Germline lookup yields CDR1 SGHTA and CDR2 FQGNSA.

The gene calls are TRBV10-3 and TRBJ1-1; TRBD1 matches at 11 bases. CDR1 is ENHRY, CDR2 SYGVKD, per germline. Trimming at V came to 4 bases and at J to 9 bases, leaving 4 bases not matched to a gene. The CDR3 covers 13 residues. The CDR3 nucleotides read TGTGCCATCAGTGGCGGACAGGGGGCCCAAGCTTTCTTT. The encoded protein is CAISGGQGAQAFF.

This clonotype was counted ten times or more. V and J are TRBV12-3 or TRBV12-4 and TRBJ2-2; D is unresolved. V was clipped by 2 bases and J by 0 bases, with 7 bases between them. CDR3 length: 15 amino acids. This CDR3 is CASSLMTPNTGELFF. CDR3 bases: TGTGCCAGCAGTTTAATGACACCGAACACCGGGGAGCTGTTTTTT.

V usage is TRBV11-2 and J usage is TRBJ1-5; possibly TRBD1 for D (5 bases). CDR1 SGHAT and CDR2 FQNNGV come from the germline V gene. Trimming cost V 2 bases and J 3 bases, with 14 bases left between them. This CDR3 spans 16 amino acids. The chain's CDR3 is CASSLNGLGTNQPQHF. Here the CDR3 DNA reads TGTGCCAGCAGCTTAAATGGGTTGGGGACCAATCAGCCCCAGCATTTT. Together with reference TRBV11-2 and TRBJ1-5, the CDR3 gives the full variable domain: EAGVAQSPRYKIIEKRQSVAFWCNPISGHATLYWYQQILGQGPKLLIQFQNNGVVDDSQLPKDRFSAERLKGVDSTLKIQPAKLEDSAVYLCASSLNGLGTNQPQHFGDGTRLSIL.

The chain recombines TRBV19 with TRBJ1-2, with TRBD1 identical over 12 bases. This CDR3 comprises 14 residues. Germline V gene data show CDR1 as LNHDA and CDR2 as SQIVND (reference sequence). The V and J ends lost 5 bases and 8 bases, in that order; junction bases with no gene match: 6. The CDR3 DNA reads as TGTGCCAGTAGTGTCGGGACAGGGGGCGGCGGCTACACCTTC. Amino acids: CASSVGTGGGGYTF.

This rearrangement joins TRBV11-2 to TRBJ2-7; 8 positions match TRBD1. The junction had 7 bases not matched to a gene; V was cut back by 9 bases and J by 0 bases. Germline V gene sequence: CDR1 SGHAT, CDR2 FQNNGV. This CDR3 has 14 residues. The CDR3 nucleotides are TGTGCCAGTAGACAGGGGCCCTACTCCTACGAGCAGTACTTC. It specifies CASRQGPYSYEQYF. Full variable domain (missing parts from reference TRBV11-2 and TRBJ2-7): EAGVAQSPRYKIIEKRQSVAFWCNPISGHATLYWYQQILGQGPKLLIQFQNNGVVDDSQLPKDRFSAERLKGVDSTLKIQPAKLEDSAVYLCASRQGPYSYEQYFGPGTRLTVT.

CDR3: CATSRDRSYGYTF. The CDR3 DNA reads as TGTGCCACCAGCAGAGATCGGAGCTATGGCTACACCTTC. J is TRBJ1-2 and V is TRBV15; the D is unclear. Germline assignment: CDR1 LNHNV and CDR2 YYDKDF (reference sequence). The CDR3 is made up of 13 amino acids. The V and J ends lost 0 bases and 4 bases respectively, with 6 bases between them.

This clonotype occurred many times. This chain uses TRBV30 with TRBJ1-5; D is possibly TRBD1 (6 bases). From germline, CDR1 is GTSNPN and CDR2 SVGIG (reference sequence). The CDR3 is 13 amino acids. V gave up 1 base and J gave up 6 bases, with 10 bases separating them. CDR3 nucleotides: TGTGCCTGGAGTGGACAGGTGGGTCAGCCCCAGCATTTT. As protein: CAWSGQVGQPQHF.

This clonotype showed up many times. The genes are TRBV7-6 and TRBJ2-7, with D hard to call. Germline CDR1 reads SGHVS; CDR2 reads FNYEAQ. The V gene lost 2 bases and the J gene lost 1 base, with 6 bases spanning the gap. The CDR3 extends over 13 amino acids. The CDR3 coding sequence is TGTGCCAGCAGCTTATTGGGATCCTACGAGCAGTACTTC. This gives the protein CASSLLGSYEQYF.

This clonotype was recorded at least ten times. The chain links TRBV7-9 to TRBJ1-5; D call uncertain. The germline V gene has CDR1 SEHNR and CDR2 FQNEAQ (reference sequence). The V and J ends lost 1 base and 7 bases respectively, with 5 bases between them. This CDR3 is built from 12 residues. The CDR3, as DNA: TGTGCCAGCAGCTTAGAGGGACAGCCCCAGCATTTT. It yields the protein CASSLEGQPQHF.

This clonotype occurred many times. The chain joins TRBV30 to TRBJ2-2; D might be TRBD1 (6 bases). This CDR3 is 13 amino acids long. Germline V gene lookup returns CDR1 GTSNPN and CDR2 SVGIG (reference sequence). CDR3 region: CARDIANTGELFF. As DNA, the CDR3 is TGTGCGAGGGACATAGCGAACACCGGGGAGCTGTTTTTT.

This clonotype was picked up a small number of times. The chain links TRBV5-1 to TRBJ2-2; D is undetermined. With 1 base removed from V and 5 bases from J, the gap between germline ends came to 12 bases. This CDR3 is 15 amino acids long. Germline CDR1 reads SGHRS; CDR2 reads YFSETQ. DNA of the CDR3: TGCGCCAGCAGCTTGTCTCGCAGAGAAACCGGGGAGCTGTTTTTT. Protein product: CASSLSRRETGELFF.

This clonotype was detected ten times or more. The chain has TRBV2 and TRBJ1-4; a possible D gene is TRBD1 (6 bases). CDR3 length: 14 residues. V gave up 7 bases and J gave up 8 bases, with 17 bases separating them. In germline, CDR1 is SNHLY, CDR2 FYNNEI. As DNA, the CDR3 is TGTGCCAGCAACCAGGGGAGAGAGACCGAAAAACTGTTTTTT. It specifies CASNQGRETEKLFF.

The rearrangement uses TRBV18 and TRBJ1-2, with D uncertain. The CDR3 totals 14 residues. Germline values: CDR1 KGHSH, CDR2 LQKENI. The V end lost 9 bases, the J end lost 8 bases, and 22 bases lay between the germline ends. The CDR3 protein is CASRGSGPADGYTF. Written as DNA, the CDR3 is TGTGCCAGTAGAGGTTCTGGGCCGGCGGACGGCTACACCTTC.

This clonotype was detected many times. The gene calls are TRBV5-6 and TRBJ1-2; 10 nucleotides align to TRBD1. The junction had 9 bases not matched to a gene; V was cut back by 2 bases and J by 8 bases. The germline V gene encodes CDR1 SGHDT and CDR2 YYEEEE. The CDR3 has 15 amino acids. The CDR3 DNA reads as TGTGCCAGCAGCTTACCGGGACAGGGGACACGAGGCTACACCTTC. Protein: CASSLPGQGTRGYTF.

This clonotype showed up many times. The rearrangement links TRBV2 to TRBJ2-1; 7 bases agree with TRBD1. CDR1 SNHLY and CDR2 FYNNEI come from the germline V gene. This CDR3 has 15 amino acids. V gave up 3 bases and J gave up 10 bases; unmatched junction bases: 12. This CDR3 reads CASSDPVTGVREQFF. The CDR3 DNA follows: TGTGCCAGCAGTGACCCCGTCACAGGGGTGAGGGAGCAGTTCTTC.

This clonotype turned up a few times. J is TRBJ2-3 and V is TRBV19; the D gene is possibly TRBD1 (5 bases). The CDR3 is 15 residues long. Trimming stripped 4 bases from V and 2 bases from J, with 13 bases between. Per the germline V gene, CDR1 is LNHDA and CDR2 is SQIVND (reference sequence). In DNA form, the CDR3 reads TGTGCCAGTAGTACCGCGCTCAGGGACACAGATACGCAGTATTTT. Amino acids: CASSTALRDTDTQYF.

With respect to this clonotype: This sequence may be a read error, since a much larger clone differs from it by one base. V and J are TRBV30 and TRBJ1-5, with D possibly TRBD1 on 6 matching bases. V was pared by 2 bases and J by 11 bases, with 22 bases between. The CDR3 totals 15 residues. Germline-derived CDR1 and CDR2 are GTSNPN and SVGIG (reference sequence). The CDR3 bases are TGTGCCTGGAGTAGCGCGGGACACGGAATTTGGACCCAGCATTTT. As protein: CAWSSAGHGIWTQHF.

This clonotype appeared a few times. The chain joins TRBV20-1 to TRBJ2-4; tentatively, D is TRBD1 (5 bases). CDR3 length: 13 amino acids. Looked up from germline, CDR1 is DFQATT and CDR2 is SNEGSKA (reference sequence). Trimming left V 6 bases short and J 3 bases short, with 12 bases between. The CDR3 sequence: CSAQPDIKNIQYF. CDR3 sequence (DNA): TGCAGTGCCCAGCCGGACATCAAAAACATTCAGTACTTC.

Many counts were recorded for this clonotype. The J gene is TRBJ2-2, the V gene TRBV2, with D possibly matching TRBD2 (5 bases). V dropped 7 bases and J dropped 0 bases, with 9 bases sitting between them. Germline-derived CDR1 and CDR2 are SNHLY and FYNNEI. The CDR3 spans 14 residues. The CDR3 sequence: CASIGVANTGELFF. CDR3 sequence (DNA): TGTGCCAGCATCGGGGTTGCGAACACCGGGGAGCTGTTTTTT.

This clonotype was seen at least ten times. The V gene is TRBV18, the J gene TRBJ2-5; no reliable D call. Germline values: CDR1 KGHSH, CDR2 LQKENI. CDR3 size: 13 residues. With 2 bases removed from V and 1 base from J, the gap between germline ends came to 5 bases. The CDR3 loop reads CASSPIIQETQYF. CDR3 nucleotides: TGTGCCAGCTCACCAATTATCCAAGAGACCCAGTACTTC.

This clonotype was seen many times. This CDR3 is CASSLDVSGYNEQFF. CDR3 bases: TGTGCCAGCAGCTTAGATGTTAGCGGTTACAATGAGCAGTTCTTC. The genes are TRBV7-2 and TRBJ2-1; D is possibly TRBD2 (6 bases). Germline loops: CDR1 SGHTA, CDR2 FQGNSA. V lost 1 base and J 4 bases, leaving 11 bases between the germline ends. The CDR3 is made up of 15 amino acids.

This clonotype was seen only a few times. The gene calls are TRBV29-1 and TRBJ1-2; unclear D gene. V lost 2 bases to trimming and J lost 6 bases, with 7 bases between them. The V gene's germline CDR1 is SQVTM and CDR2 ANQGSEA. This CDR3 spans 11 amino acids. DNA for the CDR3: TGCAGCGTTGAACAGCGTCATGGCTACACCTTC. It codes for CSVEQRHGYTF.

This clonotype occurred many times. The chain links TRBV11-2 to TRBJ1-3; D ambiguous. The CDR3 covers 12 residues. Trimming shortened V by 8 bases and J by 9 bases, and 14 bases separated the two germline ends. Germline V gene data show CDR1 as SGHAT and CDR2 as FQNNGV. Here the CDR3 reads CASGLVEGTIYF. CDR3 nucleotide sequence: TGTGCCAGCGGCCTCGTCGAGGGCACCATATATTTT.

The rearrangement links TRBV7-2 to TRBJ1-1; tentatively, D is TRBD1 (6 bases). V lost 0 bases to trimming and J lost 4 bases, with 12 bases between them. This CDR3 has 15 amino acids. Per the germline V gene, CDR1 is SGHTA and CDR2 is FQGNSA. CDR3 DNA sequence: TGTGCCAGCAGCTTAGCTACAGGGATGAGCACTGAAGCTTTCTTT. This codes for CASSLATGMSTEAFF.